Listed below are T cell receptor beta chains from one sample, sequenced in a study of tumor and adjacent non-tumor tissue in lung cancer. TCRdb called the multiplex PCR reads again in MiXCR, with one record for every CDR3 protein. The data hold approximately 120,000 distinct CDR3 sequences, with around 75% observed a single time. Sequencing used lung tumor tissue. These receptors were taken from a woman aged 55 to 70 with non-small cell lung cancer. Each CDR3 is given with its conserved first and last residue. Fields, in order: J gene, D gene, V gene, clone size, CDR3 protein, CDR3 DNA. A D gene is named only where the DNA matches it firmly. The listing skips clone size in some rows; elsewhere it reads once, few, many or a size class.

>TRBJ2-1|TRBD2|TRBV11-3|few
CASNLELTSGSHNELFF
TGTGCCAGCAACTTAGAGTTGACTAGCGGGAGCCACAACGAGCTGTTTTTC
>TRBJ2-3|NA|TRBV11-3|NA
CTSRKSHGDTLYF
TGTACCAGCAGAAAGAGCCATGGTGATACGCTGTATTTT
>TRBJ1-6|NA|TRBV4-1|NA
CVNSQEIPGAANSPLHF
TGCGTCAACAGCCAAGAAATTCCGGGGGCGGCGAATTCACCCCTCCACTTT
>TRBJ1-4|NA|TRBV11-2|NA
CASSPSTPGELFF
TGTGCCAGCAGCCCATCCACTCCCGGGGAACTGTTTTTT
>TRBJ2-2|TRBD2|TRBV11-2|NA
CASSSNPGLVSGELRF
TGTGCCAGCAGCTCCAACCCGGGACTAGTCTCCGGGGAGCTGCGTTTT
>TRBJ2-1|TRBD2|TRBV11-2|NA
CASSLARGDQGNVQFF
TGTGCCAGCAGCTTAGCTCGGGGGGATCAAGGCAATGTGCAGTTCTTC
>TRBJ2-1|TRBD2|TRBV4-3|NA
CTSRQGLAGGYNEQFF
TGCACCAGCAGACAAGGACTAGCGGGAGGTTACAATGAGCAGTTCTTC
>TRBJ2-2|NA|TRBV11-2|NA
CASSLNIGTGELFF
TGTGCCAGCAGCTTAAATATAGGGACCGGGGAGCTGTTTTTT
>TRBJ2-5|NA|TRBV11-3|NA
CASSLGSASGETQYF
TGCGCCAGCAGCTTAGGGAGCGCAAGCGGGGAGACCCAGTACTTC
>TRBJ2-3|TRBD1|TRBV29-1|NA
CSVEVRDRGTDTQNF
TGCAGTGTTGAAGTAAGGGACAGGGGAACAGATACCCAGAATTTT
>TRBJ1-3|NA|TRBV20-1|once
CTARRGLRSENTIYF
TGCACTGCTAGAAGAGGGTTACGCTCTGAAAACACCATATATTTT
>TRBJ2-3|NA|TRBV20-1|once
CNARDIKAENLTQYF
TGCAATGCTAGAGATATAAAGGCGGAGAATCTGACCCAGTATTTT
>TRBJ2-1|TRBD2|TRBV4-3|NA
CASSQGTSGIYKEQFF
TGCGCCAGCAGCCAAGGGACTAGCGGGATCTACAAAGAGCAGTTCTTC
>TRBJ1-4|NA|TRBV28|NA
CASQDLDEKLFF
TGTGCCAGCCAGGACCTGGATGAAAAACTGTTTTTT
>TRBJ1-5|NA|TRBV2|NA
CASTEYPNGQPQHF
TGTGCCAGCACCGAATACCCCAACGGTCAGCCCCAGCATTTT
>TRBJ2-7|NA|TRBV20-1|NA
CSAKVRGLLAYEQDF
TGCAGTGCTAAAGTGAGGGGATTGCTAGCCTACGAGCAGGACTTC
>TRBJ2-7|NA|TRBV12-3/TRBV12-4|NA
CASSIFGLYGRYSYEQYF
TGTGCCAGCAGCATATTCGGTTTATACGGGCGCTACTCCTATGAGCAGTACTTC
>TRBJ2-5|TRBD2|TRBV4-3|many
CASSQDTTAGGGETQYF
TGCGCCAGCAGCCAAGATACCACAGCGGGGGGCGGGGAGACCCAGTACTTC
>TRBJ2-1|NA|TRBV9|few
CASSAGTHNEQFF
TGTGCCAGCAGCGCAGGAACCCACAATGAGCAGTTCTTC
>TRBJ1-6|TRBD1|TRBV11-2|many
CASSSGQGASPLHF
TGTGCCAGCAGCTCCGGACAGGGGGCTTCACCCCTCCACTTT
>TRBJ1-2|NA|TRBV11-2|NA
CASSKEGRGGYTF
TGTGCCAGTAGCAAGGAGGGGAGGGGAGGCTACACCTTC
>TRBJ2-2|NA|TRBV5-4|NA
CASSAGRDTGELFF
TGTGCCAGCAGCGCGGGACGAGACACCGGGGAGCTGTTTTTT
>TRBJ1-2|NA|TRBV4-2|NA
CASSQVSIGYGYTF
TGTGCCAGCAGCCAAGTCTCCATAGGGTATGGCTACACCTTC
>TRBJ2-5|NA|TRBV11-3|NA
CANSSGQILETQYF
TGTGCCAACAGCTCAGGACAGATTCTTGAGACCCAGTACTTC
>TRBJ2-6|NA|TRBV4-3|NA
CASSQGTGYGTNVLTF
TGCGCCAGCAGCCAAGGGACGGGCTATGGGACCAACGTCCTGACTTTC
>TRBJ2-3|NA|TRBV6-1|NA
CASDRDIDADTQYF
TGTGCCAGCGACCGGGACATAGACGCAGATACGCAGTATTTT